Sequencing of this T cell receptor beta chain was carried out in a study of blood T cell repertoires in COVID-19 (dated by TCRdb to 2018 to 2021). For the wider study: Collaborator samples came from the United States, Italy and Spain and covered acute and convalescent phases of COVID-19. Where available, HLA class I and class II types were taken from metadata supplied by the sample provider and were not determined by assay-based typing. Subjects who had been exposed to COVID-19, were actively infected with it, or had recovered from it provided the deeply sampled blood TCRbeta repertoires that made up the dataset. The prospective study material was composed of cDNA or gDNA derived from T cells, B-cell-depleted T cells, or PBMCs. A de-identified subject ID, COVID-19 status, age in years and sex were almost always included in the sample metadata. Samples were obtained from the ongoing ImmuneRACE study (first 160 participants) and from 1,200 or so subjects provided by 6 global collaborators. The repertoires were made available in a free public database intended to serve as a resource for research on the immune response to SARS-CoV-2.

Broad study findings and their caveats: The quantity of clinical and demographic metadata differed by source and by participant and was supplied without curation.

TCRbeta CDR3 regions were amplified from genomic DNA by means of the immunoSEQ Assay, a bias-controlled multiplex PCR. The published analysis was carried out like this. Nucleated cell counts per sample were estimated from amplification of reference gene primers within the assay. To quantify the absolute abundance of each unique TCRbeta CDR3 rearrangement, sequence reads were collapsed and filtered. For each sample, productive Simpson clonality was calculated as the square root of Simpson's diversity index over productive rearrangements. TCRdb re-hosts the immuneACCESS table, in-frame sequences only. Its copies lack some clones; in the studies checked, an unresolved V gene accounts for under half of them, and the cause for the rest is not known. That table furnishes V, J and clone size, whereas the DNA furnished D and trimming. The sample profile shows fewer than 150,000 clones; about three quarters of them were found once. Jointly, the top ten make up 0.86% of the sample.

The CDR3 holds 14 amino acids from the cysteine to the phenylalanine. CDR3 DNA only is kept here, 42 bases in frame from base 1. V is reduced by 4 bases and J by 1 base, leaving a spacing of 9 bases between them. CDR1 SGDLS and CDR2 YYNGEE were looked up in the germline V gene. For this clone: It has no known antigen specificity. One base away there is no much larger clone; base qualities are not given.

The collaborating institutions used their own protocols to collect whole blood in K2EDTA tubes. Collaborator samples were shipped for TCRbeta analysis as frozen whole blood, isolated PBMCs, or DNA extracted from either sample type. The sequence is built from TRBV9 and TRBJ2-4; TRBD2 is possibly the D segment (6 matching bases). Material: peripheral blood. The TCR was taken from a human donor with acute or convalescent COVID-19. The donor label of this sample is uncertain. The DNA sequence follows: TGTGCCAGCAGCCCCGGGGGTGCCAAAAACATTCAGTACTTC. Its translation reads: CASSPGGAKNIQYF.